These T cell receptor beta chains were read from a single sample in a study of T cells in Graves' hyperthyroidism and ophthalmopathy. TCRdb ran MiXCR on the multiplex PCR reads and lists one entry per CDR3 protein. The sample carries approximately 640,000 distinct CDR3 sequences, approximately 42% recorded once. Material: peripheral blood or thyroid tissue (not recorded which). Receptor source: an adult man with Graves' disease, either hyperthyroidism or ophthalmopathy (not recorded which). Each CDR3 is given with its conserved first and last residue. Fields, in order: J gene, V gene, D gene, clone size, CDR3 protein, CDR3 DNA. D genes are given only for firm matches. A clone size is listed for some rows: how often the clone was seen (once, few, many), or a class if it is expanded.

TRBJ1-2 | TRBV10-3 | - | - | CAISEGTSGTYGYTF | TGTGCCATCAGTGAGGGGACTAGCGGGACCTATGGCTACACCTTC
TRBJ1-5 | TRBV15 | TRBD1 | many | CASRGYDGNQPQHF | TGTGCCAGCAGGGGGTATGATGGCAATCAGCCCCAGCATTTT
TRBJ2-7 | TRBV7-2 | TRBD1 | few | CASSPWTGSYEQYF | TGTGCCAGCAGTCCCTGGACAGGGTCCTACGAGCAGTACTTC
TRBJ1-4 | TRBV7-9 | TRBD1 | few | CASSFAGQGGEKLFF | TGTGCCAGCAGCTTTGCGGGACAGGGAGGTGAAAAACTGTTTTTT
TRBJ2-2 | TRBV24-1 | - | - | CASSKTGLNTGELFF | TGTGCCAGCAGTAAAACAGGTTTGAACACCGGGGAGCTGTTTTTT
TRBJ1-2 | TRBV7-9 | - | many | CASSLAGATHGYGYTF | TGTGCCAGCAGCTTAGCGGGGGCTACTCACGGGTATGGCTACACCTTC
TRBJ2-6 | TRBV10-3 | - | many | CAIRGSGANVLTF | TGTGCCATCCGGGGGTCTGGGGCCAACGTCCTGACTTTC
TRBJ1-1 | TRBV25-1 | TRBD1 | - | CAGTGGNTEAFF | TGTGCCGGGACAGGGGGGAACACTGAAGCTTTCTTT
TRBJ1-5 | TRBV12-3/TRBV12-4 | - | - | CASRPGMNSNQPQHF | TGTGCCAGCAGACCCGGGATGAATAGCAATCAGCCCCAGCATTTT
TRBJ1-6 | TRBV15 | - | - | CATSRDESPLHF | TGTGCCACCAGCAGAGACGAGTCACCCCTCCACTTT
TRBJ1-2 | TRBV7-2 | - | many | CASSPSGTTYYGYTF | TGTGCCAGCAGCCCCTCCGGGACAACCTACTATGGCTACACCTTC
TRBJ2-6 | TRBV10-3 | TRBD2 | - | CAIGGRSSGANVLTF | TGTGCCATCGGCGGGAGAAGCTCTGGGGCCAACGTCCTGACTTTC
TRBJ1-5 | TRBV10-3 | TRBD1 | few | CATGTDQPQHF | TGTGCCACCGGGACAGATCAGCCCCAGCATTTT
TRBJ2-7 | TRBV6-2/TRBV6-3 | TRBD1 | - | CAGSYPPGTVYEQYF | TGTGCCGGCAGTTACCCACCGGGGACAGTCTACGAGCAGTACTTC
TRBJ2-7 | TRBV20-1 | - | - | CSAVPGATSYEQYF | TGCAGTGCTGTACCAGGGGCGACGTCCTACGAGCAGTACTTC
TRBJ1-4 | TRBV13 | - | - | CASSLREVEKLFF | TGTGCCAGCAGCTTAAGGGAGGTCGAAAAACTGTTTTTT
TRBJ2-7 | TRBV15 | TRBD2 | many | CATSRSLAGVHEQYF | TGTGCCACCAGCAGATCCCTAGCGGGGGTCCACGAGCAGTACTTC
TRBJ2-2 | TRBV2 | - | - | CASERKSNTGELFF | TGTGCCAGCGAAAGGAAATCGAACACCGGGGAGCTGTTTTTT
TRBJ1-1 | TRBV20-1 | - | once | CSAKPTENTEAFF | TGCAGTGCTAAACCGACAGAGAACACTGAAGCTTTCTTT
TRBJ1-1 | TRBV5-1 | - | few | CASSLFGSMNTEAFF | TGCGCCAGCAGCTTGTTCGGGTCCATGAACACTGAAGCTTTCTTT
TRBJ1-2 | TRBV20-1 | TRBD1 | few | CSAGQGGYGYTF | TGCAGTGCAGGACAGGGTGGCTATGGCTACACCTTC
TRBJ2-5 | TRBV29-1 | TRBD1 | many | CSVWDRGRETQYF | TGCAGCGTTTGGGACAGGGGGCGTGAGACCCAGTACTTC
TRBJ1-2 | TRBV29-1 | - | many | CSVVSLPQGRHYGYTF | TGCAGCGTTGTGTCCCTGCCCCAGGGACGACACTATGGCTACACCTTC
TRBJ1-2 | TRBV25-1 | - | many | CASSDDPGHRIGYGYTF | TGTGCCAGCAGTGACGACCCGGGACACCGCATCGGGTATGGCTACACCTTC
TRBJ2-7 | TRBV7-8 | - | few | CASSPRGQGVYEQYF | TGTGCCAGCAGCCCCCGGGGGCAGGGGGTCTACGAGCAGTACTTC
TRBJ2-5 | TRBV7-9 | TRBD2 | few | CASSAPGLAGVEQTQYF | TGTGCCAGCAGCGCCCCGGGACTAGCGGGAGTCGAACAGACCCAGTACTTC
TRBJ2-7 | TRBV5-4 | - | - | CASSQEALPYEQYF | TGTGCCAGCAGCCAAGAGGCATTGCCCTACGAGCAGTACTTC
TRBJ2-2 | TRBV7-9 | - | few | CASSPSDGTGELFF | TGTGCCAGCAGCCCTTCGGACGGGACCGGGGAGCTGTTTTTT
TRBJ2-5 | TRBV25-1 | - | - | CASSVDFRETQYF | TGTGCCAGCAGCGTTGACTTCCGGGAGACCCAGTACTTC
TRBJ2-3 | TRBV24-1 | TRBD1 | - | CATSDPGQGRSDTQYF | TGTGCCACCAGTGACCCGGGACAGGGGAGGTCAGATACGCAGTATTTT
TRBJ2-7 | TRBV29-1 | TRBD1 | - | CSVDAGLGTGPYEQYF | TGCAGCGTTGACGCCGGTCTGGGGACAGGGCCCTACGAGCAGTACTTC
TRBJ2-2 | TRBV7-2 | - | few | CASSFFVITGITGELFF | TGTGCCAGCAGCTTTTTTGTTATCACGGGGATCACCGGGGAGCTGTTTTTT
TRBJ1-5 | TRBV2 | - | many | CASSEGEAAQPQHF | TGTGCCAGCAGTGAAGGGGAGGCCGCTCAGCCCCAGCATTTT
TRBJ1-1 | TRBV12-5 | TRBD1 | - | CASGFEPDRYNTEAFF | TGTGCTAGTGGTTTCGAACCGGACAGGTATAACACTGAAGCTTTCTTT
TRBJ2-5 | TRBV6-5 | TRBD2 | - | CASSWSPGGETQYF | TGTGCCAGCAGTTGGTCCCCGGGGGGGGAGACCCAGTACTTC
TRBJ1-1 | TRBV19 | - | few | CASSMGYTEAFF | TGTGCCAGTAGTATGGGGTACACTGAAGCTTTCTTT
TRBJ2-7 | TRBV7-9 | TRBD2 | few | CASSSRGNSGRAPYEQYF | TGTGCCAGCAGCTCCCGGGGGAATAGCGGGAGGGCCCCCTACGAGCAGTACTTC